Below are 16 T cell receptor beta chains sequenced from a single sample in a study of OX40 agonist ivuxolimab in advanced cancers. The data were produced by immunoSEQ multiplex PCR, yet TCRdb's version contains in-frame clones alone and is incomplete. The sample has around 110,000 clones, less than 95% seen once. Specimen: CD4+ or CD8+ T cells sorted from blood, collected in a trial of the OX40 agonist ivuxolimab. These receptors came from an adult with an advanced solid tumor such as melanoma, head and neck, liver or kidney cancer.

The chain uses TRBV6-1 and TRBJ1-2; tentative D call: TRBD1 (6 bases). Trimming pared 2 bases from V and 7 bases from J, leaving 14 bases between. The CDR3 has 14 amino acids. From germline, CDR1 is MNHNS and CDR2 SASEGT. CDR3 in DNA: TGTGCCAGCAGTGAATCGGCAGGGGCGAGTGGCTACACCTTC. Translated: CASSESAGASGYTF.

The chain employs TRBV25-1 and TRBJ2-7; 7 nucleotides align to TRBD1. V lost 5 bases, J lost 6 bases, and 19 bases stayed unmatched. From germline, CDR1 is MGHDK and CDR2 SYGVNS. The CDR3 loop spans 17 amino acids. The CDR3 loop is CASSPQRPPGQQGEQYF. In DNA, the CDR3 is TGTGCCAGCAGTCCCCAACGCCCCCCGGGACAGCAGGGCGAGCAGTACTTC.

V and J are TRBV7-2 and TRBJ2-1, with 9 bases aligning to TRBD2. V dropped 0 bases and J dropped 0; count of bases not matched to a gene: 15. Germline CDR1 reads SGHTA; CDR2 reads FQGNSA. CDR3 size: 21 residues. CDR3 sequence (DNA): TGTGCCAGCAGCTTAGCCCCAGGGTACGCGGGAGGGCCAAGCTCCTACAATGAGCAGTTCTTC. Translation: CASSLAPGYAGGPSSYNEQFF.

The chain combines TRBV6-6 with TRBJ1-1; no reliable D call. Looked up from germline, CDR1 is MNHNY and CDR2 is SVGAGI (reference sequence). Trimming shortened V by 7 bases and J by 3 bases, and 15 bases separated the two germline ends. The CDR3 runs 14 residues. In DNA, the CDR3 is TGTGCCAGCACCCGAGATGGGGAGGACACTGAAGCTTTCTTT. It specifies CASTRDGEDTEAFF.

The genes are TRBV27 and TRBJ2-7; 7 nucleotides agree with TRBD2. The CDR3 loop spans 14 amino acids. V was pared by 1 base and J by 1 base, with 1 base of the junction left unmatched. The germline gives CDR1 MNHEY, CDR2 SMNVEV (reference sequence). This CDR3 is CASSLWGGSYEQYF. CDR3 nucleotide sequence: TGTGCCAGCAGTTTATGGGGGGGTTCCTACGAGCAGTACTTC.

V and J are TRBV6-5 and TRBJ1-1; no clear D gene. V gave up 4 bases and J gave up 4 bases, with 16 bases separating them. CDR3 length equals 15 residues. Looked up from germline, CDR1 is MNHEY and CDR2 is SVGAGI. The CDR3 DNA follows: TGTGCCAGCAGTTGGGTTTTTGCGGGGAGCACTGAAGCTTTCTTT. Its protein product is CASSWVFAGSTEAFF.

V and J are TRBV7-3 and TRBJ2-1; TRBD2 is a possible D gene (5 bases). This CDR3 comprises 14 residues. CDR1 and CDR2 from the germline V gene are SGHTA and FQGTGA. Trimming took 3 bases from V and 0 from J, leaving 6 bases between them. DNA for the CDR3: TGTGCCAGCAGCTTGAGGGCCTCCTACAATGAGCAGTTCTTC. Translated: CASSLRASYNEQFF.

The CDR3 bases are TGTGCCAGCAGCCCGTCGACAGGGCTTCCCTACGAGCAGTACTTC. It yields the protein CASSPSTGLPYEQYF. V gene TRBV7-6 combines with J gene TRBJ2-7; 7 bases are shared with TRBD1. CDR3 length: 15 residues. Germline V gene lookup returns CDR1 SGHVS and CDR2 FNYEAQ. Trimming at V came to 5 bases and at J to 2 bases, leaving 9 bases not matched to a gene.

The chain carries TRBV25-1 and TRBJ2-5; the match to TRBD2 covers 10 bases. The J call is uncertain, as TRBJ2-7 better fits the DNA end. The CDR3 consists of 15 residues. Germline CDR1 and CDR2: MGHDK and SYGVNS. Here the CDR3 DNA reads TGTGCCAGCAGTGAACCGGGGGGACTAGCGTACGAGCAGTACTTC. It is translated as CASSEPGGLAYEQYF.

V is TRBV5-5 and J is TRBJ2-7; no firm D call. The CDR3 contains 14 residues. From germline, CDR1 is SGHKS and CDR2 YYEKEE (reference sequence). V dropped 4 bases and J dropped 2 bases, with 13 bases sitting between them. CDR3: CASSPRHTAYEQYF. CDR3 bases: TGTGCCAGCAGCCCAAGGCATACAGCCTACGAGCAGTACTTC.

The chain couples TRBV2 to TRBJ1-1, with D unclear. The CDR3 sequence is 12 residues long. Trimming pared 3 bases from V and 3 bases from J, leaving 5 bases between. CDR1 and CDR2 from the germline V gene are SNHLY and FYNNEI. CDR3 coding DNA: TGTGCCAGCAGTGAGAGGGACACTGAAGCTTTCTTT. Amino acid sequence: CASSERDTEAFF.

This chain connects TRBV7-9 to TRBJ2-1, with D uncertain. The ends were cut back, 11 bases at V and 9 bases at J, with 11 bases in the middle. The CDR3 is made up of 10 amino acids. The V gene's germline CDR1 is SEHNR and CDR2 FQNEAQ (reference sequence). As DNA, the CDR3 is TGTGCCCCACCGAGTGGTGAGCAGTTCTTC. It specifies CAPPSGEQFF.

This chain connects TRBV28 to TRBJ1-2; a weak D match, TRBD1 (5 bases). Trimming removed 8 bases from V and 8 bases from J, with 15 bases in between. The CDR3 covers 12 residues. CDR1 and CDR2 (germline): MDHEN, SYDVKM. The CDR3 DNA reads TGTGCCAGCCGCAGGGTGGGGGGAGGCTACACCTTC. Residues: CASRRVGGGYTF.

The gene calls are TRBV28 and TRBJ1-4; 10 bases agree with TRBD1. With 2 bases clipped from V and 5 bases from J, the junction kept 2 bases outside the gene matches. CDR3 length: 15 residues. From germline, CDR1 is MDHEN and CDR2 SYDVKM. CDR3 nucleotides: TGTGCCAGCAGTTTACCGACAGGGGGCAATGAAAAACTGTTTTTT. Protein: CASSLPTGGNEKLFF.

This sequence joins TRBV5-1 and TRBJ2-1, with TRBD2 matching 15 bases. V shed 4 bases and J 3 bases; nucleotides not matched to a gene: 8. The length of the CDR3 is 18 residues. Germline V lookup: CDR1 SGHRS, CDR2 YFSETQ. The DNA of the CDR3 is TGCGCCAGCAGCGGGGGACTAGCGGGAGGAGTGATCTACAATGAGCAGTTCTTC. The encoded protein is CASSGGLAGGVIYNEQFF.

V and J are TRBV9 and TRBJ2-2; tentative D call: TRBD1 (6 bases). Germline-derived CDR1 and CDR2 are SGDLS and YYNGEE. The CDR3 loop spans 16 amino acids. The V end lost 0 bases, the J end lost 4 bases, and 13 bases lay between the germline ends. The CDR3 region is CASSVDVGAGTGELFF. CDR3 bases: TGTGCCAGCAGCGTAGATGTGGGGGCGGGCACCGGGGAGCTGTTTTTT. The full variable domain, its missing parts supplied by reference TRBV9 and TRBJ2-2, is DSGVTQTPKHLITATGQRVTLRCSPRSGDLSVYWYQQSLDQGLQFLIQYYNGEERAKGNILERFSAQQFPDLHSELNLSSLELGDSALYFCASSVDVGAGTGELFFGEGSRLTVL.